This T cell receptor (beta chain) appears in the sequencing data of a study of blood T cell repertoires in COVID-19. Study-level information: Researchers got acute and convalescent COVID-19 samples from the United States, Italy and Spain. In each case, the material was cDNA or gDNA derived from T cells, B-cell-depleted T cells, or PBMCs.

The CDR3 runs to 18 residues. Trimming removed 3 bases from V and 0 bases from J; junction bases left unmatched: 12. Germline V gene data show CDR1 as KGHSH and CDR2 as LQKENI. Here immunoSEQ multiplex PCR was the method, and the copy in TCRdb shows in-frame clones only, minus some. Of 90,000 to 150,000 clones in the sample, less than 90% are singletons; the top ten hold roughly a tenth. The receptor was derived from an older man with acute or convalescent COVID-19. Material: peripheral blood. This rearrangement joins TRBV18 to TRBJ1-1, with TRBD1 identical over 8 bases. CDR3 DNA: TGTGCCAGCTCACCGGTCCGGGCAGGGGGCCAACTGAACACTGAAGCTTTCTTT. Translation: CASSPVRAGGQLNTEAFF.